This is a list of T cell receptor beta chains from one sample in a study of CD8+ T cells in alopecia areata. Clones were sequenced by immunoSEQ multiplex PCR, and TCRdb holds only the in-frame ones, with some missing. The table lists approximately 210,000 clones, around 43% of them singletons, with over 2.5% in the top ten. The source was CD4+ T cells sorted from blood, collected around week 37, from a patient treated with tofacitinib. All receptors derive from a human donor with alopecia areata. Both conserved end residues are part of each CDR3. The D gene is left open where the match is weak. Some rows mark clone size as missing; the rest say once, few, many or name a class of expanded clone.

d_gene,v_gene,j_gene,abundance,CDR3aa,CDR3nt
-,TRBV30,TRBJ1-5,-,CAWSSRGNQPQHF,TGTGCCTGGAGTTCGAGGGGAAATCAGCCCCAGCATTTT
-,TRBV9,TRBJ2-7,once,CASSVGLASYEQYF,TGTGCCAGCAGCGTAGGGCTAGCTAGCTACGAGCAGTACTTC
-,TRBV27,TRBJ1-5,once,CASSFLSNQPQHF,TGTGCCAGCAGTTTCTTAAGCAATCAGCCCCAGCATTTT
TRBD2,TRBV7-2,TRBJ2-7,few,CASNTPGLAYEQYF,TGTGCCAGCAACACTCCGGGACTAGCCTACGAGCAGTACTTC
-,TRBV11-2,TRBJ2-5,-,CASSFRIGETQYF,TGTGCCAGCAGCTTCCGTATTGGAGAGACCCAGTACTTC
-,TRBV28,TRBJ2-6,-,CASSEARSGANVLTF,TGTGCCAGCAGTGAGGCCCGCTCTGGGGCCAACGTCCTGACTTTC
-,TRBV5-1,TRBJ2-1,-,CASSFTIADDNEQFF,TGCGCCAGCAGCTTCACAATAGCGGATGACAATGAGCAGTTCTTC
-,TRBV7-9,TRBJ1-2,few,CASSPGTVSNYGYTF,TGTGCCAGCAGCCCGGGGACCGTTTCTAACTATGGCTACACCTTC
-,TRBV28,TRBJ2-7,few,CASSRSGFPSSYEQYF,TGTGCCAGCAGTCGATCAGGATTTCCGAGCTCCTACGAGCAGTACTTC
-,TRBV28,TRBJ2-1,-,CASSFLEGLGSEQFF,TGTGCCAGCAGTTTCTTGGAGGGCCTGGGGAGTGAGCAGTTCTTC
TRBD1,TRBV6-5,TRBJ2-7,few,CASSWDRSSYEQYF,TGTGCCAGCAGTTGGGACAGGAGCTCCTACGAGCAGTACTTC
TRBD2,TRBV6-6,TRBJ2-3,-,CASGGTSGTDTQYF,TGTGCCAGCGGGGGGACTAGTGGGACAGATACGCAGTATTTT
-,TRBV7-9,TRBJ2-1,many,CASSLAVVSNEQFF,TGTGCCAGCAGCTTAGCGGTGGTGAGCAATGAGCAGTTCTTC
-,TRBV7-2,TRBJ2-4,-,CASSVLAKNIQYF,TGTGCCAGCAGCGTACTAGCCAAAAACATTCAGTACTTC
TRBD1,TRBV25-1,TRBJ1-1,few,CASSGTPGQVREGTEAFF,TGTGCCAGCAGTGGCACGCCGGGACAGGTTAGAGAGGGCACTGAAGCTTTCTTT
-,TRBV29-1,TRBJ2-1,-,CSVHRALAYNEQFF,TGCAGCGTTCATCGAGCGCTAGCCTACAATGAGCAGTTCTTC
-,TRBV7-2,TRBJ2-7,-,CASSRNLFYEQYF,TGTGCCAGCAGCCGCAACTTATTTTACGAGCAGTACTTC